These 21 T cell receptor beta chains were sequenced from one sample in a study of identical twins. TCRdb re-called the 5' RACE reads through MiXCR, storing one row per CDR3 protein. This table has 400,000 or so distinct CDR3 sequences, about 9% appearing once. Material: naive T cells sorted from blood. These receptors originate from a woman in her fifties or sixties in good health.

The chain combines TRBV10-2 with TRBJ2-7; D is unclear. CDR1 is WSHSY and CDR2 is SAAADI in the germline V gene. This CDR3 has 12 amino acids. Trimming took 10 bases from V and 0 from J, leaving 10 bases between them. The chain's CDR3 is CAILTDSYEQYF. The CDR3 region has the DNA TGCGCCATTCTTACAGACTCCTACGAGCAGTACTTC.

The table lists this clonotype with many counts. The CDR3 sequence: CASSQGLADYEQYV. The DNA of the CDR3 is TGTGCCAGCAGCCAAGGACTAGCAGACTACGAGCAGTACGTC. The chain recombines TRBV3-1 with TRBJ2-7, with 7 positions matching TRBD2. The CDR3 is made up of 14 amino acids. With V trimmed by 1 base and J by 3 bases, 3 bases remained unmatched. In germline, CDR1 is LGHDT, CDR2 YNNKEL (reference sequence).

The V and J genes are TRBV3-1 and TRBJ2-7, with D possibly TRBD1 on 5 matching bases. The CDR3 runs 14 residues. CDR1 is LGHDT and CDR2 is YNNKEL in the germline V gene (reference sequence). Trimming removed 7 bases at V and 2 bases at J, with 15 bases between. The CDR3 spells CASTQGALPYEQYF. The CDR3 DNA sequence: TGTGCCAGCACCCAGGGTGCCCTACCCTACGAGCAGTACTTC.

This sequence joins TRBV15 and TRBJ2-3; D is unresolved. CDR3 length: 13 residues. From germline, CDR1 is LNHNV and CDR2 YYDKDF (reference sequence). V gave up 0 bases and J gave up 11 bases, with 12 bases separating them. CDR3 amino acids: CATSRELVFRQYF. The DNA for the CDR3 is TGTGCCACCAGCAGAGAGCTTGTCTTCCGGCAGTATTTT.

This clonotype has ten or more counts. The chain is built from TRBV11-2 and TRBJ2-2; D gene unclear. The ends were cut back, 9 bases at V and 7 bases at J, with 21 bases in the middle. Germline values: CDR1 SGHAT, CDR2 FQNNGV. The CDR3 is 15 amino acids. The CDR3 sequence is CASIAVHQFVGELFF. The CDR3 region has the DNA TGTGCCAGTATCGCTGTACATCAGTTCGTCGGGGAGCTGTTTTTT.

This clonotype was seen repeatedly, ten times or more. The chain uses TRBV12-3 or TRBV12-4 and TRBJ1-1, with no clear D. Trimming stripped 0 bases from V and 4 bases from J, with 12 bases between. This CDR3 has 15 residues. CDR3 in amino acids: CASSLAKGTATEAFF. DNA for the CDR3: TGTGCCAGCAGTTTAGCGAAGGGTACGGCCACTGAAGCTTTCTTT.

This clonotype was detected many times. The rearrangement uses TRBV12-3 or TRBV12-4 and TRBJ2-7; TRBD1 agrees at 9 bases. This CDR3 is 17 amino acids long. V was pared by 2 bases and J by 3 bases, with 11 bases of the junction left unmatched. The CDR3 loop reads CASSLRAPGTGNYEQYF. DNA of the CDR3: TGTGCCAGCAGTTTAAGAGCCCCCGGGACAGGGAACTACGAGCAGTACTTC.

This clonotype was found a few times. The J gene is TRBJ2-7, the V gene TRBV7-9; D unclear. Germline CDR1 is SEHNR and CDR2 is FQNEAQ (reference sequence). The CDR3 length is 13 residues. Trimming left V 1 base short and J 3 bases short, with 7 bases between. The CDR3 protein is CASSLGRSYEQYV. CDR3 nucleotide sequence: TGTGCCAGCAGCTTAGGGCGAAGCTACGAGCAGTACGTC.

Many counts were recorded for this clonotype. The V call is TRBV20-1, the J call TRBJ2-1; 7 nucleotides line up with TRBD2. V shed 5 bases, J shed 8 bases, and the junction held 12 bases outside the gene matches. The CDR3 totals 14 residues. Germline V CDR1 and CDR2: DFQATT, SNEGSKA (reference sequence). This chain's CDR3 is CSASSMAGVYEQFF. The CDR3, as DNA: TGCAGTGCTTCGTCCATGGCGGGAGTGTATGAGCAGTTCTTC.

This clonotype was recorded many times. The V and J genes are TRBV5-6 and TRBJ2-5; 7 bases are shared with TRBD2. Germline V CDR1 and CDR2: SGHDT, YYEEEE. V shed 2 bases, J shed 2 bases, and the junction held 6 bases outside the gene matches. The CDR3 sequence is 15 residues long. The CDR3 sequence is CASSFPIGGQETQYF. The CDR3 bases are TGTGCCAGCAGCTTTCCCATCGGGGGGCAAGAGACCCAGTACTTC. The full variable domain, with the rest looked up from reference TRBV5-6 and TRBJ2-5, is DAGVTQSPTHLIKTRGQQVTLRCSPKSGHDTVSWYQQALGQGPQFIFQYYEEEERQRGNFPDRFSGHQFPNYSSELNVNALLLGDSALYLCASSFPIGGQETQYFGPGTRLLVL.

This clonotype turned up a few times. CDR3: CASSLRAGGGQPQHF. In nucleotides, the CDR3 is TGTGCCAGCAGTTTAAGGGCAGGGGGTGGACAGCCCCAGCATTTT. This chain joins TRBV27 and TRBJ1-5, with 7 bases identical to TRBD1. The V and J ends lost 2 bases and 7 bases, in that order; junction bases with no gene match: 8. The CDR3 has 15 residues. Germline lookup yields CDR1 MNHEY and CDR2 SMNVEV (reference sequence).

The chain links TRBV6-5 to TRBJ2-3; 8 positions match TRBD1. Germline V gives CDR1 MNHEY, CDR2 SVGAGI. The CDR3 covers 15 residues. Unmatched junction bases numbered 3, after V lost 4 bases and J lost 0 bases. CDR3 nucleotides: TGTGCCAGCAGTTGGGGACAGGATAGCACAGATACGCAGTATTTT. As protein: CASSWGQDSTDTQYF.

This clonotype was picked up a small number of times. The rearrangement joins TRBV20-1 to TRBJ2-5; no reliable D call. With 5 bases removed from V and 5 bases from J, the gap between germline ends came to 21 bases. This CDR3 comprises 15 residues. Germline loops: CDR1 DFQATT, CDR2 SNEGSKA (reference sequence). Here the CDR3 DNA reads TGCAGTGCTGCAATACCCAAGGGTAGGGTGGAGACCCAGTACTTC. It is translated as CSAAIPKGRVETQYF.

V is TRBV12-3 or TRBV12-4 and J is TRBJ2-1; D possibly corresponds to TRBD2 (6 bases). V was shortened by 7 bases and J by 12 bases, with 16 bases between the two germline ends. The CDR3 totals 12 residues. The CDR3 DNA sequence: TGTGCCAGCACCCTCACGGGAGCCCGGCAGTTCTTC. It codes for CASTLTGARQFF.

In this sample, this clonotype turned up many times. The J gene is TRBJ2-1, the V gene TRBV12-3 or TRBV12-4; D uncertain. Trimming cost V 4 bases and J 0 bases, with 10 bases left between them. The CDR3 spans 15 residues. DNA for the CDR3: TGTGCCAGCAGTTCCCTCCCGAGCTCCTACAATGAGCAGTTCTTC. This encodes CASSSLPSSYNEQFF.

The sample holds many counts of this clonotype. V usage is TRBV27 and J usage is TRBJ2-1, with 11 bases fitting TRBD2. V lost 4 bases, J lost 7 bases, and 3 bases stayed unmatched. The CDR3 sequence is 14 residues long. Per germline, CDR1 MNHEY and CDR2 SMNVEV (reference sequence). For the CDR3, the DNA is TGTGCCAGCAGTTCGGGACTAGCGGTGAATGAGCAGTTCTTC. This codes for CASSSGLAVNEQFF.

This clonotype was seen a few times. V and J are TRBV9 and TRBJ2-2, with 10 positions matching TRBD1. CDR1 and CDR2 from the germline V gene are SGDLS and YYNGEE. With V trimmed by 1 base and J by 6 bases, 3 bases remained unmatched. The CDR3 contains 15 residues. The CDR3 coding sequence is TGTGCCAGCAGCGTACGGGACAGGGGCGCCGGGGAGCTGTTTTTT. Encoded protein: CASSVRDRGAGELFF.

This clonotype was seen only a few times. The chain links TRBV12-3 or TRBV12-4 to TRBJ2-2; 8 bases fit TRBD2. After removal of 6 bases from V and 4 bases from J, the junction contained 13 bases not matched to a gene. The CDR3 contains 17 residues. Written as DNA, the CDR3 is TGTGCCAGCAGCCACTCCTCAAGCGGGAGAGTCACCGGGGAGCTGTTTTTT. Translating it yields CASSHSSSGRVTGELFF.

This sequence joins TRBV27 and TRBJ2-1, with D possibly TRBD2 on 6 matching bases. This CDR3 contains 13 residues. The germline CDR1 and CDR2 sequences are MNHEY and SMNVEV (reference sequence). V lost 1 base, J lost 7 bases, and 8 bases lay in between. Here the CDR3 reads CASSLLEGNEQFF. DNA of the CDR3: TGTGCCAGCAGTTTATTGGAGGGGAATGAGCAGTTCTTC.

The chain joins TRBV6-6 to TRBJ1-5; 7 bases fit TRBD1. Per the germline V gene, CDR1 is MNHNY and CDR2 is SVGAGI (reference sequence). V lost 2 bases to trimming and J lost 5 bases; unmatched junction nucleotides: 9. This CDR3 contains 16 residues. DNA of the CDR3: TGTGCCAGCAGTTACGACAGGGCTCAGTCAGATCAGCCCCAGCATTTT. Translated, it gives CASSYDRAQSDQPQHF.

This clonotype was recorded many times. The chain links TRBV12-3 or TRBV12-4 to TRBJ2-2, with D perhaps matching TRBD2 (6 bases). CDR3 size: 15 residues. V dropped 6 bases and J dropped 5 bases, with 16 bases sitting between them. The CDR3 reads CASSLAGSGTGELFF. The CDR3 bases are TGTGCCAGCAGCCTCGCCGGGAGTGGGACCGGGGAGCTGTTTTTT.